The 2 T cell receptor beta chains presented below share a single source sample, sequenced in a study of glioma-infiltrating T cells. Amplification of TCR alpha and beta CDR3 regions from RNA used iRepertoire nested multiplex PCR. TCRdb analysed the multiplex PCR reads with MiXCR anew, one entry per CDR3 protein. The sample consists of about 400,000 distinct CDR3 sequences, about 40% of them appearing once. The sample was glioma tissue, nonneoplastic brain tissue, or PBMCs (not recorded which). The receptor set was obtained from a human donor with low-grade glioma or glioblastoma, undergoing nonglioma brain surgery, or in good health (not recorded which).

A single count supports this clonotype. At one of its ends the junction is not consistent with the germline gene, which may arise from a read error. The chain couples TRBV20-1 to TRBJ2-3; D call uncertain. This CDR3 has 12 residues. Per the germline V gene, CDR1 is DFQATT and CDR2 is SNEGSKA (reference sequence). The CDR3 DNA reads as TGCAGTGCTAGTATCTACGCAGATACGAAGTATTTT. It encodes CSASIYADTKYF.

The V gene is TRBV7-9, the J gene TRBJ2-2; TRBD2 matches at 10 bases. Germline V gene data show CDR1 as SEHNR and CDR2 as FQNEAQ (reference sequence). V was clipped by 2 bases and J by 4 bases; unmatched bases: 4. CDR3 length: 16 amino acids. CDR3 protein: CASSLRLAGPTGELFF. CDR3 DNA: TGTGCCAGCAGCTTAAGACTAGCGGGTCCCACCGGGGAGCTGTTTTTT.